Listed here are 21 T cell receptor beta chains from one sample, sequenced in a study of cytomegalovirus exposure and HLA in healthy donors listed by TCRdb under 2017. Libraries were constructed by the immunoSEQ multiplex PCR assay. TCRdb limited this immuneACCESS table to in-frame rearrangements with V and J called. A share of clones is missing; checked studies link under half to unresolved V genes, and the rest is unexplained. The sample includes some 150,000 clones, with more than 70% observed a single time. The ten largest clones add up to approximately 3.1% of the sample. Sequenced input: PBMCs. These TCRs come from a man between 18 and 29 years old in good health and CMV-seronegative.

This chain joins TRBV2 and TRBJ2-5; 11 nucleotides match TRBD2. The V segment lost 1 base and the J segment 4 bases; nucleotides outside the gene matches: 8. Looked up from germline, CDR1 is SNHLY and CDR2 is FYNNEI. The CDR3 is 17 amino acids. The CDR3 DNA reads as TGTGCCAGCAGTGAAGAACTAGCGGGAGCCTTGTTAGAGACCCAGTACTTC. Its translation: CASSEELAGALLETQYF. The variable domain in full, completed from reference TRBV2 and TRBJ2-5, reads EPEVTQTPSHQVTQMGQEVILRCVPISNHLYFYWYRQILGQKVEFLVSFYNNEISEKSEIFDDQFSVERPDGSNFTLKIRSTKLEDSAMYFCASSEELAGALLETQYFGPGTRLLVL.

V and J are TRBV6-6 and TRBJ2-2; a weak D match, TRBD1 (6 bases). The CDR3 length is 16 residues. V was clipped by 6 bases and J by 0 bases, with 14 bases between them. Germline CDR1 is MNHNY and CDR2 is SVGAGI (reference sequence). The CDR3 nucleotides read TGTGCCAGCAGGCCCGCAGGGGCACCGAACACCGGGGAGCTGTTTTTT. It codes for CASRPAGAPNTGELFF.

CDR3 nucleotide sequence: TGTGCCAGCAGTGACCTCCTCGAGAGGGAGACCCAGTACTTC. This encodes CASSDLLERETQYF. The chain carries TRBV6-1 and TRBJ2-5; D gene ambiguous. Trimming took 3 bases from V and 5 from J, leaving 13 bases between them. The CDR3 extends over 14 amino acids. Germline lookup yields CDR1 MNHNS and CDR2 SASEGT.

The chain has TRBV6-5 and TRBJ1-1; possibly TRBD1 for D (5 bases). The V end lost 4 bases, the J end lost 4 bases, and 16 bases lay between the germline ends. Germline V gene lookup returns CDR1 MNHEY and CDR2 SVGAGI. CDR3 length: 15 residues. CDR3 in DNA: TGTGCCAGCAGTTCCCATGGGGGGGGGTTCACTGAAGCTTTCTTT. Translation gives CASSSHGGGFTEAFF.

In this sample, this clone turned up once. This chain links TRBV29-1 with TRBJ2-2, with 10 nucleotides matching TRBD2. CDR3 length equals 15 residues. V lost 4 bases to trimming and J lost 8 bases; unmatched junction nucleotides: 10. Germline V gene data show CDR1 as SQVTM and CDR2 as ANQGSEA. The CDR3 nucleotides are TGCAGCGTTGGGAGGACTAGCGGAATAGGTGGGGAGCTGTTTTTT. This gives the protein CSVGRTSGIGGELFF.

V and J are TRBV28 and TRBJ1-5; 8 nucleotides line up with TRBD1. Germline lookup yields CDR1 MDHEN and CDR2 SYDVKM. The CDR3 length is 16 residues. V gave up 3 bases and J gave up 8 bases; unmatched junction bases: 12. The CDR3 bases are TGTGCCAGCAGTTTGGCACAGGGGGTCACCGTAGAGCCCCAGCATTTT. Amino acid sequence: CASSLAQGVTVEPQHF.

This clone was counted once. This chain connects TRBV25-1 to TRBJ1-1; a possible D gene is TRBD1 (6 bases). Trimming removed 8 bases at V and 0 bases at J, with 13 bases between. CDR3 size: 14 residues. The germline V gene has CDR1 MGHDK and CDR2 SYGVNS. Written as DNA, the CDR3 is TGTGCCAGCGAGGGGGGGAGGGTGAACACTGAAGCTTTCTTT. It yields the protein CASEGGRVNTEAFF.

CDR3 in amino acids: CASSGGGYEQYF. Written as DNA, the CDR3 is TGTGCCAGCAGTGGGGGGGGGTACGAGCAGTACTTC. The chain uses TRBV2 and TRBJ2-7; the match to TRBD2 covers 7 bases. Germline CDR1 SNHLY, CDR2 FYNNEI. V shed 4 bases, J shed 4 bases, and the junction held 1 base outside the gene matches. This CDR3 has 12 amino acids.

The chain has TRBV5-1 and TRBJ2-2, with D uncertain. This CDR3 has 19 residues. Trimming took off 2 bases at V and 1 base at J, with 21 bases between the two ends. The germline CDR1 and CDR2 sequences are SGHRS and YFSETQ. In DNA form, the CDR3 reads TGCGCCAGCAGCTTTCCCGTATCAGATAGCTTAGAGAACACCGGGGAGCTGTTTTTT. Translating it yields CASSFPVSDSLENTGELFF.

V and J are TRBV27 and TRBJ2-7; 8 bases line up with TRBD1. This CDR3 has 15 amino acids. With 6 bases clipped from V and 2 bases from J, the junction kept 9 bases outside the gene matches. In germline, CDR1 is MNHEY, CDR2 SMNVEV (reference sequence). The CDR3 loop reads CASREDRATPYEQYF. The CDR3 DNA is TGTGCCAGCAGGGAGGACAGGGCGACCCCCTACGAGCAGTACTTC.

The chain employs TRBV7-2 and TRBJ2-1, with 12 bases lining up with TRBD2. The CDR3 spans 15 residues. V shed 3 bases and J 6 bases; nucleotides not matched to a gene: 3. Germline CDR1 reads SGHTA; CDR2 reads FQGNSA. CDR3 sequence (DNA): TGTGCCAGCAGCTTCCGACTAGCGGGGGTCAATGAGCAGTTCTTC. Translation: CASSFRLAGVNEQFF.

V and J are TRBV2 and TRBJ2-1; 10 bases match TRBD2. Losses at the gene ends were 8 bases for V and 3 bases for J; bases not matched to a gene: 10. The germline V gene encodes CDR1 SNHLY and CDR2 FYNNEI. The CDR3 has 16 residues. The CDR3 spells CASSTSGPNSYNEQFF. In DNA, the CDR3 is TGTGCCAGCTCGACTAGCGGGCCGAATAGCTACAATGAGCAGTTCTTC.

The chain links TRBV5-1 to TRBJ2-1; the D gene is possibly TRBD1 (6 bases). CDR3 length: 14 residues. Trimming cost V 0 bases and J 7 bases, with 11 bases left between them. CDR1 and CDR2 (germline): SGHRS, YFSETQ. The CDR3 loop is CASSLETGRNEQFF. Written as DNA, the CDR3 is TGCGCCAGCAGCTTGGAAACAGGGCGAAATGAGCAGTTCTTC.

The CDR3 DNA is TGTGCCACCAGCCAGGGCGATAACTATGGCTACACCTTC. This translates into CATSQGDNYGYTF. This chain uses TRBV15 with TRBJ1-2, with D tentatively TRBD1 (5 bases). Germline CDR1 and CDR2: LNHNV and YYDKDF (reference sequence). The length of the CDR3 is 13 residues. The V end lost 5 bases, the J end lost 1 base, and 8 bases lay between the germline ends. The entire variable domain, with the rest obtained from reference TRBV15 and TRBJ1-2, is as follows: DAMVIQNPRYQVTQFGKPVTLSCSQTLNHNVMYWYQQKSSQAPKLLFHYYDKDFNNEADTPDNFQSRRPNTSFCFLDIRSPGLGDTAMYLCATSQGDNYGYTFGSGTRLTVV.

The chain employs TRBV13 and TRBJ2-1; D is uncertain. Germline CDR1 reads PRHDT; CDR2 reads FYEKMQ (reference sequence). Trimming shortened V by 4 bases and J by 6 bases, and 16 bases separated the two germline ends. The CDR3 runs to 15 residues. DNA for the CDR3: TGTGCCAGCAGCTCCCAGTTATTCGGGTCCAATGAGCAGTTCTTC. Translated, it gives CASSSQLFGSNEQFF.

This clone was seen once. This chain joins TRBV5-1 and TRBJ2-6; 7 bases line up with TRBD1. J was trimmed by 0 bases and V by 2 bases; bases with no gene match: 11. This CDR3 has 19 amino acids. Germline V gene lookup returns CDR1 SGHRS and CDR2 YFSETQ. CDR3 nucleotides: TGCGCCAGCAGCTTCACAGGGGCGCCACCCATCTCTGGGGCCAACGTCCTGACTTTC. Encoded protein: CASSFTGAPPISGANVLTF.

The chain combines TRBV19 with TRBJ2-7, with 7 positions matching TRBD2. CDR1 and CDR2 (germline): LNHDA, SQIVND (reference sequence). The CDR3 sequence is 13 residues long. The J segment lost 2 bases and the V segment lost 3 bases, leaving 1 base of the junction unmatched. The CDR3 protein is CASSMGGAYEQYF. The CDR3 DNA reads TGTGCCAGTAGTATGGGGGGGGCCTACGAGCAGTACTTC.

V gene TRBV29-1 combines with J gene TRBJ2-1, with 8 bases that match TRBD1. CDR1 is SQVTM, CDR2 ANQGSEA, per germline. The CDR3 has 14 amino acids. The junction had 16 bases not matched to a gene; V was cut back by 5 bases and J by 13 bases. The CDR3 nucleotides are TGCAGCGTTATAGACCGGGACAGGTTTCGGGCTCAGTTCTTC. This codes for CSVIDRDRFRAQFF.

V gene TRBV25-1 combines with J gene TRBJ1-6; 8 nucleotides agree with TRBD1. This CDR3 comprises 17 residues. In germline, CDR1 is MGHDK, CDR2 SYGVNS. Losses at the gene ends were 5 bases for V and 2 bases for J; bases not matched to a gene: 8. The CDR3 here is CASSQGQEEAYNSPLHF. For the CDR3, the DNA is TGTGCCAGCAGTCAGGGACAGGAGGAGGCCTATAATTCACCCCTCCACTTT.

The genes are TRBV5-1 and TRBJ1-4, with TRBD1 as a possible D gene (5 bases). The germline gives CDR1 SGHRS, CDR2 YFSETQ. The CDR3 has 14 residues. Trimming stripped 3 bases from V and 8 bases from J, with 14 bases between. CDR3: CASSWRRGSEKLFF. Here the CDR3 DNA reads TGCGCCAGCAGCTGGAGGAGGGGTAGCGAAAAACTGTTTTTT. The variable domain in full, completed from reference TRBV5-1 and TRBJ1-4, reads KAGVTQTPRYLIKTRGQQVTLSCSPISGHRSVSWYQQTPGQGLQFLFEYFSETQRNKGNFPGRFSGRQFSNSRSEMNVSTLELGDSALYLCASSWRRGSEKLFFGSGTQLSVL.

This clone has only one observation. The gene calls are TRBV7-9 and TRBJ2-1, with no clear D. V lost 1 base, J lost 1 base, and 8 bases lay in between. The CDR3 totals 15 residues. CDR1 SEHNR and CDR2 FQNEAQ come from the germline V gene (reference sequence). For the CDR3, the DNA is TGTGCCAGCAGCTTAGACACGGGTTCCTACAATGAGCAGTTCTTC. It yields the protein CASSLDTGSYNEQFF.